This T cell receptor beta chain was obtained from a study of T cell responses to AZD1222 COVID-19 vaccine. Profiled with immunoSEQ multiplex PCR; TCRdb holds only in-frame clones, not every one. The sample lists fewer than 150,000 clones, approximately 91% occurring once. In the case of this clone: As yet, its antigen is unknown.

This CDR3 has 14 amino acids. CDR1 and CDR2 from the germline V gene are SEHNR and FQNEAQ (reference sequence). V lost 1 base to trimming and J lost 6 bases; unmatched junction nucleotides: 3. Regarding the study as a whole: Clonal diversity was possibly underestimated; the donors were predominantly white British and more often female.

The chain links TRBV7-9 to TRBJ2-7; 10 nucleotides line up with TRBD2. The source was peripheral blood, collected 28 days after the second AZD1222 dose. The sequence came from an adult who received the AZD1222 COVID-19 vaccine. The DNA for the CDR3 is TGTGCCAGCAGCTTAGGGGTAGCGGGAGGCGAGCAGTACTTC. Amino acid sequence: CASSLGVAGGEQYF.